This TCR beta chain was identified in a study of blood T cell repertoires in COVID-19. Turning to the study itself: From T cells, B-cell-depleted T cells, or PBMCs came the material, which was cDNA or gDNA.

With 0 bases clipped from V and 5 bases from J, the junction kept 5 bases outside the gene matches. Germline lookup yields CDR1 SGHKS and CDR2 YYEKEE (reference sequence). This CDR3 is 15 amino acids long. Methods used by the authors: Amplification of reference gene primers provided the estimated nucleated cell counts. The method was immunoSEQ multiplex PCR; TCRdb's version includes in-frame clones alone and lacks a portion of them. V and J calls and clone size are copied from that table; D and trimming were computed from the DNA. The sample lists 250,000 to 350,000 clones, approximately 90% occurring once.

Sequencing used peripheral blood. The chain links TRBV5-5 to TRBJ1-1; 9 bases match TRBD1. The sequence came from a woman between 45 and 65 years old who had recovered from COVID-19. In DNA form, the CDR3 reads TGTGCCAGCAGCTTGGGGGGACAGGGATGGACTGAAGCTTTCTTT. Translated, it gives CASSLGGQGWTEAFF.